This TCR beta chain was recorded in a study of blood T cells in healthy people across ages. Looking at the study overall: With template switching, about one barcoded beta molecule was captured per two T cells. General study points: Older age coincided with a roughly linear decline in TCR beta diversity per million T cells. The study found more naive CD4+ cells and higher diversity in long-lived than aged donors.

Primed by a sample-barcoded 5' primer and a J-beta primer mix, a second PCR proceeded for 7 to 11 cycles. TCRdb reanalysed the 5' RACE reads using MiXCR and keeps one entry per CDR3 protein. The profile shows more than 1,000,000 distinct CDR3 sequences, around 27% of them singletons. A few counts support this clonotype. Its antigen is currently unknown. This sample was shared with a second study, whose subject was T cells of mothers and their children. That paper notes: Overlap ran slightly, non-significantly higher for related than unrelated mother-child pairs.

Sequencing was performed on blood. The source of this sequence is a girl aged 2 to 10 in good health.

The DNA for the CDR3 is TGCAGCGTTGGGGGGGGGCTTCGTGGCTACACCTTC. Translation: CSVGGGLRGYTF. The J gene is TRBJ1-2, the V gene TRBV29-1; TRBD1 might be the D (6 bases). Trimming took off 4 bases at V and 7 bases at J, with 13 bases between the two ends. Germline V lookup: CDR1 SQVTM, CDR2 ANQGSEA. This CDR3 comprises 12 residues.